This section outlines one TCR beta chain sequence together with its context. The clone's antigen remains unknown. No per-base quality is available; no much larger clone lies one base away. This sample is drawn from a study of T cells in Graves' hyperthyroidism and ophthalmopathy (dated by TCRdb to the late 2010s). As for the study more broadly: Peripheral blood samples were taken at the time of initial diagnosis, prior to any treatment. A discovery cohort of around 98 patients, roughly 45 with Graves' ophthalmopathy and more than 55 with stable Graves' hyperthyroidism, was used to find distinguishing TCR V-J signatures. An independent validation cohort of about 20 hyperthyroidism patients and about 15 patients who later progressed to ophthalmopathy tested prospective prediction of ophthalmopathy. The roughly 100 discovery patients were randomly divided into training and test sets at a 7:3 ratio. Thyroid tissue and blood T-cell repertoires from about six Graves' hyperthyroidism patients were also compared in the study. Once sampling was done, hyperthyroidism patients were given methimazole at a starting dose of 30 mg daily, whereas ophthalmopathy patients were given high-dose intravenous methylprednisolone. The paper reports TCR Vbeta CDR3 sequencing of 135 peripheral blood samples: fewer than 50 ophthalmopathy, under 85 hyperthyroidism and about 17 progressor patients. What the study reported, not specific to this receptor: During validation, the model predicted progression to ophthalmopathy a median of approximately 7 months ahead of onset, with around 65% sensitivity and less than 85% specificity. Most expanded thyroid clonotypes (frequency above 0.001) were also detected in blood, a finding suggesting that blood repertoires may reflect thyroid immune responses. No statistical method was used to set the sample size in advance, and investigators knew the group allocation. Ophthalmopathy was separated from stable hyperthyroidism by a 13 V-J signature model, with just over 85% sensitivity and about 81% specificity obtained in cross-validation and 80%/75% obtained in testing.

Moderately to severely active disease, a Clinical Activity Score of at least 3, a NOSPECS grade of at least 4, and a duration under 3 months were present in ophthalmopathy patients. Any patient with an uncontrolled infection, another autoimmune disease, pregnancy or lactation was excluded. Clinical symptoms, serum thyroxine and TRAb, thyroid ultrasound, and orbital computed tomography formed the basis for the diagnoses. Ficoll-Paque density gradient centrifugation was used to isolate PBMCs from around 9.1 ml of fresh peripheral blood. Total RNA was extracted using Trizol reagent, and RNA quality was assessed on an Agilent 2100 Bioanalyzer. Inclusive of the bounding cysteine and phenylalanine, the CDR3 is 13 residues long. Only the CDR3 DNA is retained, 39 bases long and in frame from the first base. Sequences DFQATT (CDR1) and SNEGSKA (CDR2) are obtained from the germline V gene (reference sequence). Relative to germline, V is 3 bases shorter and J is 3 bases shorter, with 12 bases between their ends.

TCR beta CDR3 regions were amplified from RNA transcripts. For the first round of RT-PCR on the TCR CDR3, the HTBI primer set was used together with the Qiagen OneStep RT-PCR kit. A second multiplex PCR round built the libraries, followed by size selection and purification. Paired-end sequencing of the libraries was performed with 100 bp reads on an Illumina HiSeq2000. From the authors' description of their analysis: SOAPnuke was used to process the raw data, with reads discarded if the reads contained adapters or uncalled bases, had a mean Phred below 15, or lacked an exact constant-primer or identifier match. High-quality paired reads were merged with COPE v1.2.5, and unique nucleotide sequences were defined as clonotypes. MiTCR v1.1 was used to align clonotypes to the IMGT TRBV, TRBD and TRBJ reference segments. Only V-J combinations with frequency above 0.0001, covering 98% to 99.2% of repertoires, were analysed. A TCS score was defined as the ratio between F50 (clonal expansion) and ExV (chaos), using BLOSUM62-based TCRdist between CDR3 peptides within each V-J. Welch's t-statistics and random forest reduced roughly 540 V-J features to roughly 13, which were used in a naive Bayes classifier (R e1071). TCRdb took the public reads, trimmed them with fastp at Q25, ran MiXCR for clone calling and kept in-frame beta chains. For every CDR3 protein sequence, its rows merge into one entry that carries the most common genes and DNA. The V and J calls and clone size come from TCRdb's table, not from the authors' own analysis. Here the sample has 550,000 to 600,000 distinct CDR3 sequences; 14% occur a single time. The leading ten clones occupy roughly 6.9% of the sample.

This TCR was sampled from a young woman with Graves' ophthalmopathy. Sequenced: blood. The V gene is TRBV20-1 and the J gene is TRBJ2-7; the D region possibly corresponds to TRBD2 (6 bases align). The CDR3 reads as follows: CSASDGRFYEQYF. The bases are TGCAGTGCTAGTGACGGGAGATTCTACGAGCAGTACTTC.